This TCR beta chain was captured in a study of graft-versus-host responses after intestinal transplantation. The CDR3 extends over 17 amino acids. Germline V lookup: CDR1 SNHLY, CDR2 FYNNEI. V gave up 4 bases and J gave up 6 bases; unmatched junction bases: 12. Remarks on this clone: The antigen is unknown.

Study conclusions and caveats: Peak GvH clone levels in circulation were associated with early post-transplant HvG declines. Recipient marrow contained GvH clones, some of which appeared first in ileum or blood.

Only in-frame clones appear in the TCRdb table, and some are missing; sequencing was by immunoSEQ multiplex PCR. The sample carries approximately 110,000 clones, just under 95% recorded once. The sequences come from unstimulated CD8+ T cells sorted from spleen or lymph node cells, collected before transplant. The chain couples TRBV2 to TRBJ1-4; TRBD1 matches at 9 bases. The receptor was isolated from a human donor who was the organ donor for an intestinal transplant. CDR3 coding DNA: TGTGCCAGCAGTGGGACCCCGGGACAGGGTGCTGATGAAAAACTGTTTTTT. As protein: CASSGTPGQGADEKLFF.